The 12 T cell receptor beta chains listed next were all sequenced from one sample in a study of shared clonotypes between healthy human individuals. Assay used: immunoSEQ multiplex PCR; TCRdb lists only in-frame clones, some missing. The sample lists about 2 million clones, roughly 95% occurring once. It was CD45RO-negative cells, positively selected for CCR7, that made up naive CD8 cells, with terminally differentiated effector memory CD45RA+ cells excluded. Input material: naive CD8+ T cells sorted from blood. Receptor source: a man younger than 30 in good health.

CDR3 in DNA: TGTGCCAGCAGCTTAGACAGTTCTGGGTATGGCTACACCTTC. It translates to CASSLDSSGYGYTF. V usage is TRBV7-9 and J usage is TRBJ1-2; no firm D call. The CDR3 is 14 residues long. CDR1 and CDR2 from the germline V gene are SEHNR and FQNEAQ (reference sequence). V lost 1 base to trimming and J lost 5 bases, with 11 bases between them.

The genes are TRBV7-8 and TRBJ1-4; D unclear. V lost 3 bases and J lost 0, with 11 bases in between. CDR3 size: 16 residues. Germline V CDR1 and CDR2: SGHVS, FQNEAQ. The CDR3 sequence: CASSFPDGATNEKLFF. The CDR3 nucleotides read TGTGCCAGCAGCTTCCCCGACGGTGCAACTAATGAAAAACTGTTTTTT.

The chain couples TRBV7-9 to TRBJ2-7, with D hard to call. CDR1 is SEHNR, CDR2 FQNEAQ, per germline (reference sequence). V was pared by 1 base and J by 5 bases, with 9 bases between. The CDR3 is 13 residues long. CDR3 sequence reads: CASSLGVWNEQYF. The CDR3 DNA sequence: TGTGCCAGCAGCTTAGGGGTTTGGAACGAGCAGTACTTC.

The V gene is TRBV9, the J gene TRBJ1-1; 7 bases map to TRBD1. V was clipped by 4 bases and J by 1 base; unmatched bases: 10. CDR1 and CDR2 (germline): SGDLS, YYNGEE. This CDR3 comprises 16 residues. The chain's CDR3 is CASSLSQGVRNTEAFF. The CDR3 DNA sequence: TGTGCCAGCAGCCTTTCTCAGGGGGTTCGGAACACTGAAGCTTTCTTT.

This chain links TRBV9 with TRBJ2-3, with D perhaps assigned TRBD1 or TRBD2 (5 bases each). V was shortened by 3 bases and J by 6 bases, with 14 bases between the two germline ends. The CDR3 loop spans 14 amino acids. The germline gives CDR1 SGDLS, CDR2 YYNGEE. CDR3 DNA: TGTGCCAGCAGCGCGTCCCGAGGGGCGGATACGCAGTATTTT. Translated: CASSASRGADTQYF.

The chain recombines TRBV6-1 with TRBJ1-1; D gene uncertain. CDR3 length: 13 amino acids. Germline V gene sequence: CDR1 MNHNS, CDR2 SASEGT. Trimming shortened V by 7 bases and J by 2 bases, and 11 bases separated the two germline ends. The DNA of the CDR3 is TGTGCCAGCACTCAGGCTGGAAACACTGAAGCTTTCTTT. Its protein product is CASTQAGNTEAFF.

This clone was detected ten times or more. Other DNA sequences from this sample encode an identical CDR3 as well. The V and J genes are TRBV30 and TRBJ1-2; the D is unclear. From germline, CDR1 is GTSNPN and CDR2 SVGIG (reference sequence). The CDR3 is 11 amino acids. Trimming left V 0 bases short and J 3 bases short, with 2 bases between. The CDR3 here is CAWSVDYGYTF. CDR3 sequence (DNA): TGTGCCTGGAGTGTAGACTATGGCTACACCTTC. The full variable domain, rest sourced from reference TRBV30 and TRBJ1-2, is SQTIHQWPATLVQPVGSPLSLECTVEGTSNPNLYWYRQAAGRGLQLLFYSVGIGQISSEVPQNLSASRPQDRQFILSSKKLLLSDSGFYLCAWSVDYGYTFGSGTRLTVV.

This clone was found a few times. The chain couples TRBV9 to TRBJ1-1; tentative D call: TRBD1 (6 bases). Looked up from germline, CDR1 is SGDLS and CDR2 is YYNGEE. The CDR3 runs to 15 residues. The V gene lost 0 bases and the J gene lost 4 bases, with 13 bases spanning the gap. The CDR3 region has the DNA TGTGCCAGCAGCGTAGATCAGGGGCGCATCACTGAAGCTTTCTTT. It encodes CASSVDQGRITEAFF.

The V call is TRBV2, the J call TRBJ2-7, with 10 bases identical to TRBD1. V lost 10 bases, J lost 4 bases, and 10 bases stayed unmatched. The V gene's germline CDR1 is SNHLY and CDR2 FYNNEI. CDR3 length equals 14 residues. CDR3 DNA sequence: TGTGCCATTATGACCGGGACAGGGGCGTACGAGCAGTACTTC. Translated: CAIMTGTGAYEQYF.

The CDR3 region is CASSSTSGRGTGELFF. The CDR3 nucleotides are TGTGCCAGCAGTTCGACTAGCGGGAGAGGTACCGGGGAGCTGTTTTTT. The chain carries TRBV27 and TRBJ2-2, with 12 bases lining up with TRBD2. The CDR3 extends over 16 amino acids. Germline loops: CDR1 MNHEY, CDR2 SMNVEV (reference sequence). The J segment lost 5 bases and the V segment lost 4 bases, leaving 5 bases of the junction unmatched.

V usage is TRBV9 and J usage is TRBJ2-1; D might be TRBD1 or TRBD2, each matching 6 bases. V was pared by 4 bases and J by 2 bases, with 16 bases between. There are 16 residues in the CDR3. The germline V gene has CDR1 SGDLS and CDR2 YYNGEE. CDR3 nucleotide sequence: TGTGCCAGCAGCCCCTGGCTAGGGGGGACCTACAATGAGCAGTTCTTC. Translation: CASSPWLGGTYNEQFF.

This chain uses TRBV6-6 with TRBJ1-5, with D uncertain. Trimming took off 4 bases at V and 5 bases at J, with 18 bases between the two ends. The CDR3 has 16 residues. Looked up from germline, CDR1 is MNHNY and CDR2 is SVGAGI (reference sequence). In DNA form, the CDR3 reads TGTGCCAGCAGTTGGAGGGAGTATCTACCGGATCAGCCCCAGCATTTT. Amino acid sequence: CASSWREYLPDQPQHF.